This TCR beta chain was captured by sequencing in a study of Graves' ophthalmopathy and Graves' hyperthyroidism. Trimming at V came to 6 bases and at J to 3 bases, leaving 4 bases not matched to a gene. This CDR3 contains 14 residues. RNA transcripts provided the template for amplifying TCR beta CDR3 regions. The authors performed first-round RT-PCR with HTBI primers and then a second-round multiplex PCR. TCRdb reprocessed the multiplex PCR reads with MiXCR, giving one entry per CDR3 protein. Seen here are over a million distinct CDR3 sequences, 36% observed once, and the top ten hold around 10%. This sequence joins TRBV12-3 or TRBV12-4 and TRBJ1-4, with TRBD1 identical over 7 bases. This sequence originates from an adult man with Graves' hyperthyroidism. Material: peripheral blood or thyroid tissue (not recorded which). The CDR3 loop is CASSSGQSNEKLFF. For the CDR3, the DNA is TGTGCCAGCAGCTCGGGACAGTCTAATGAAAAACTGTTTTTT.